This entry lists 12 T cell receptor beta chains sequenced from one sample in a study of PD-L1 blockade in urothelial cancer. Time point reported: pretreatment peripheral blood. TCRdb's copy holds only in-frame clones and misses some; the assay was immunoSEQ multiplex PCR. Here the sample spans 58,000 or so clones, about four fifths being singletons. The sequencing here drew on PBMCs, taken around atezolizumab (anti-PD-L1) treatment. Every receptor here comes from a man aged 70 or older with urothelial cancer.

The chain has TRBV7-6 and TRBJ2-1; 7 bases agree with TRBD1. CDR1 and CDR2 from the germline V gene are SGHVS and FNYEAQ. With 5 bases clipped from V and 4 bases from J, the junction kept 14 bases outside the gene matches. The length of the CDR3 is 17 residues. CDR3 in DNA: TGTGCCAGCAGCCTTCGACCAACAGGGGCCATATACAATGAGCAGTTCTTC. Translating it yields CASSLRPTGAIYNEQFF.

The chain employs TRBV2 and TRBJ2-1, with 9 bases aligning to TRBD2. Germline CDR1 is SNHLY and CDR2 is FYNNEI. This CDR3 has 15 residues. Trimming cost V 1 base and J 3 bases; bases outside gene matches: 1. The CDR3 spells CASSEETSGYNEQFF. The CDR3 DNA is TGTGCCAGCAGTGAAGAGACTAGCGGCTACAATGAGCAGTTCTTC.

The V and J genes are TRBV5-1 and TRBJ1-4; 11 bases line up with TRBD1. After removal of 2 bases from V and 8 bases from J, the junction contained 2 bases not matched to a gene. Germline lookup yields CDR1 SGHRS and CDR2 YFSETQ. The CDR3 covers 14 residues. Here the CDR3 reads CASSFGQGAEKLFF. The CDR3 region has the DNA TGCGCCAGCAGCTTCGGACAGGGGGCGGAAAAACTGTTTTTT.

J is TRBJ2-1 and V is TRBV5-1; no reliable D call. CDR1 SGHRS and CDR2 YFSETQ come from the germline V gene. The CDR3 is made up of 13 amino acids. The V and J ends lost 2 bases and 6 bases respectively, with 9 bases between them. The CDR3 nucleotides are TGCGCCAGCAGCTTCGAGGAAAGCAATGAGCAGTTCTTC. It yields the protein CASSFEESNEQFF. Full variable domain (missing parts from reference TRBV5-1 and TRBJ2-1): KAGVTQTPRYLIKTRGQQVTLSCSPISGHRSVSWYQQTPGQGLQFLFEYFSETQRNKGNFPGRFSGRQFSNSRSEMNVSTLELGDSALYLCASSFEESNEQFFGPGTRLTVL.

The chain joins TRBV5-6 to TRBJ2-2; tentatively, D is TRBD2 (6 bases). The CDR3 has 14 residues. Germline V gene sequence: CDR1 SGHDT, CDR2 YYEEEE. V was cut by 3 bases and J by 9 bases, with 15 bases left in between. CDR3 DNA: TGTGCCAGCAGCTGGGGGGACTTAGCCCGGGAGCTGTTTTTT. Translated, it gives CASSWGDLARELFF.

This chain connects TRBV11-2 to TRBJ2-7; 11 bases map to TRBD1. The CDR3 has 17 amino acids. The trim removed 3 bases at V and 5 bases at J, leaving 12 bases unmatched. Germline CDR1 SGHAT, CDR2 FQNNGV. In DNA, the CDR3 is TGTGCCAGCAGCTTTTCACCAACGGGACAGGGGGGCAACGAGCAGTACTTC. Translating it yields CASSFSPTGQGGNEQYF.

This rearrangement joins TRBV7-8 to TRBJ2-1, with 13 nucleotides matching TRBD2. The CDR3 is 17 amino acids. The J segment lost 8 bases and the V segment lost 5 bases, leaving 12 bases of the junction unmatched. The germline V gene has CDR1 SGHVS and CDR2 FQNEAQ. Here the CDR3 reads CASSRPIRTSGSDEQFF. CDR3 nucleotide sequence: TGTGCCAGCAGCCGACCGATTAGGACTAGCGGGAGTGATGAGCAGTTCTTC.

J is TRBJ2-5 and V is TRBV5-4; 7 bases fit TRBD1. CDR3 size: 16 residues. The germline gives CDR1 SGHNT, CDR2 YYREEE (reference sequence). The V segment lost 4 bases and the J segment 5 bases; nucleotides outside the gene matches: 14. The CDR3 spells CASSPEVGTVGETQYF. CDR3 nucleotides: TGTGCCAGCAGCCCCGAGGTAGGGACAGTCGGGGAGACCCAGTACTTC.

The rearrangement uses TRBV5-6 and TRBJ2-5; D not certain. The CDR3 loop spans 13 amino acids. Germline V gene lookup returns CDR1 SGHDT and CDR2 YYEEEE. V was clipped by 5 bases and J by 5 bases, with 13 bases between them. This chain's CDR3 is CASSPWSAETQYF. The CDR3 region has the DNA TGTGCCAGCAGTCCTTGGTCAGCGGAGACCCAGTACTTC.

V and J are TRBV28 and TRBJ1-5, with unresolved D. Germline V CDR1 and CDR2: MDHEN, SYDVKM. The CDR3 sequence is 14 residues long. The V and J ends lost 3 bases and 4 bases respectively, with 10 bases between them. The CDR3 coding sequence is TGTGCCAGCAGTTTCGGCGGAGCTAATCAGCCCCAGCATTTT. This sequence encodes CASSFGGANQPQHF.

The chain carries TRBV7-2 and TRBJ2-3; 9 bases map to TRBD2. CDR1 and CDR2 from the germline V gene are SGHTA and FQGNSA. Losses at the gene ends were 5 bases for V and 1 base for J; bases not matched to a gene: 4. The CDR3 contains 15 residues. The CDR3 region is CASSPWTSGTDTQYF. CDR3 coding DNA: TGTGCCAGCAGCCCCTGGACTAGCGGCACAGATACGCAGTATTTT.

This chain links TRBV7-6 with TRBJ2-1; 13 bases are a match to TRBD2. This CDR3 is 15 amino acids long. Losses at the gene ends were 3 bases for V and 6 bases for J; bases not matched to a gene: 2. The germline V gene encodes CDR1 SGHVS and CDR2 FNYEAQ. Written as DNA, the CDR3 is TGTGCCAGCAGCTTCGGGACTAGCGGGGTCAATGAGCAGTTCTTC. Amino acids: CASSFGTSGVNEQFF.